This T cell receptor (beta chain) originates from a study of beta chain features in type 1 diabetes (dated by TCRdb to the late 2010s). Some background on the complete study: Patients and healthy donors did not differ in mean age, gender distribution, total cell number or subset yield. Naive and central memory subsets were obtained from all 30 or so donors, but regulatory and stem cell-like memory subsets were isolated from only 8 patients and 8 healthy donors. Across all samples, approximately 100 million sorted cells were examined, and cell number per subset correlated strongly with RNA yield. In the study, recently diagnosed type 1 diabetes patients and matched healthy donors were compared on the TCRB repertoires of their sorted circulating CD4+ T cell subsets.

Each donor gave one peripheral blood draw, roughly 0.11 L on average, collected into heparinised tubes. A BD FACSAria II and a panel including CD45RO, CCR7, CD25, CD127, CD95 and CD27 were used to sort naive, central memory, regulatory and stem cell-like memory CD4+ T cells. Every sorted population had a purity above 95%. Right away, PBMCs were isolated by Lymphoprep density gradient centrifugation and were stained directly, with no culture step. So that batch effects would be minimized, each experiment stained and sorted samples in pairs, pairing one healthy donor with one patient. The CDR1 and CDR2 encoded by the germline V gene are LGHNA and YSLEER. At the junction V is shortened by 0 bases and J by 3 bases, with 11 bases in between. The CDR3 spans 15 residues, from the cysteine through the phenylalanine. The entry retains the CDR3 DNA only, 45 bases that are in frame from base 1. The paper's findings and limits, for the study overall: PCR might favor shorter templates, but patient and control samples were amplified and corrected together, so any skew would affect both groups equally. Naive, central memory and regulatory TCRB repertoires appeared more similar among patients than among healthy donors. Patients with type 1 diabetes made fewer insertions and deleted more nucleotides at VDJ recombination sites, implying thymic rearrangement abnormalities. Only small numbers of individuals were included in the HLA sub-analyses, which left unresolved whether HLA type had any influence on TCRB rearrangement. Type 1 diabetes patients showed a moderate but significant shortening of TCRB CDR3 length in all four CD4+ subsets. Because cDNA was sequenced instead of genomic DNA, highly expressing activated cells could be over-represented, though the groups showed no difference in activation or CD3 levels.

All of the isolated RNA was reverse transcribed with the High Capacity cDNA Reverse Transcription Kit, so expressed TCRB transcripts were sequenced. Deep immunoSEQ sequencing was applied to naive, central memory and regulatory T cell samples, giving an average of around 4 million total reads per sample. After sorted cells were lysed in RLT buffer, RNA was extracted with DNase-treated RNeasy Micro or Mini kits, with the choice depending on cell number. To prevent cross-contamination, every cell subset was processed on its own, while patient and healthy donor samples were processed together. TCRB sequences were amplified from cDNA with the immunoSEQ multiplex PCR, producing 87-bp fragments spanning the CDR3 region. Sequencing of the amplicons was performed on the Illumina HiSeq platform. Concerning the study's data processing: PCR bias was computationally corrected using synthetic template baselines, reads within Hamming distance 2 were collapsed, and singletons that could not be merged were discarded. Reads were aligned to IMGT to assign V, D and J genes, CDR3 length, and insertions or deletions at six rearrangement sites. Within each subset, clonotype counts were normalized to sorted cell number, after which true diversity and Gini coefficients were computed with the tcR R package. The overlap coefficient, calculated on TCRB nucleotide sequences, was used to quantify repertoire sharing. As a proxy for the pre-selection repertoire, out-of-frame TCRB sequences from naive cells were analyzed. TCRdb took this table from immuneACCESS and kept in-frame rearrangements with V and J called. Such tables lack part of the clones; where checked against another copy, unresolved V genes explain under half of the gap, and the rest is unexplained. V and J calls and clone size are those listed in that table; D and trimming were worked out from the DNA. The sample data list some 150,000 clones, and more than 9% of these were observed just once. The top ten clonotypes cover approximately 1.3% of the sample.

This clone has only a few counts. The specificity of this receptor is unknown. The record has no base qualities; no much larger clone is one base away. Recombination linked TRBV4-3 to TRBJ2-5, with the D gene not confidently named. This TCR derives from a man between 18 and 29 years old in good health. Sequencing was carried out using naive CD4+ T cells from blood. The sample's cell subset or site label is to be understood as: true naive CD4+ T cells. The CDR3 protein: CASSQDRGSKETQYF. The sequence in DNA is TGCGCCAGCAGCCAAGATCGAGGTTCGAAAGAGACCCAGTACTTC.